The rows below give T cell receptor beta chains drawn from one sample of a study of early T cells in non-severe SARS-CoV-2 infection. TCRdb reanalysed the 5' RACE reads using MiXCR and keeps one entry per CDR3 protein. In the table there are tens of thousands of distinct CDR3 sequences, approximately 9.3% of which are singletons. Sequenced sample: whole blood. The receptors were gathered from an adult who was a healthcare worker with PCR-confirmed SARS-CoV-2 infection or an uninfected control (not recorded which). Each CDR3 is given with its conserved first and last residue. The order of the fields is CDR3 DNA, CDR3 protein, V gene, J gene, clone size, D gene. A D gene is named only where the DNA matches it firmly. Only part of the rows carry a size: once, few, many, or a class if the clone is expanded.

TGTGCCAGCAGTTCCATACTTTCTCGGACAGACAATGAGCAGTTCTTC	CASSSILSRTDNEQFF	TRBV6-2/TRBV6-3	TRBJ2-1	many	NA
TGTGCCAGTAGTATATCGGGACACCTGAGATTC	CASSISGHLRF	TRBV19	TRBJ1-2	few	NA
TGTGCCAGCAGGGATGACAGGGTCTCCTCTGAAAAACTGTTTTTT	CASRDDRVSSEKLFF	TRBV7-9	TRBJ1-4	few	TRBD1
TGCGCCAGCAGCTTGCTGGGAAGGGGCACCGGGGAGCTGTTTTTT	CASSLLGRGTGELFF	TRBV5-1	TRBJ2-2	many	NA
TGTGCCAGCACCCCACAGGGGGATGAAGCTTTCTTT	CASTPQGDEAFF	TRBV12-3/TRBV12-4	TRBJ1-1	many	TRBD1
TGTGCCAGCAGCCAAGTCGTAAATGAGCAGTTCTTC	CASSQVVNEQFF	TRBV4-2	TRBJ2-1	many	NA
TGTGCCACCAGCAGATGGACTAGCGGGAGGGAGAAGGATGAGCAGTTCTTC	CATSRWTSGREKDEQFF	TRBV15	TRBJ2-1	NA	TRBD2
TGCGCCAGCAGCCAAGATAGCGCTAGAGGGAGGAATGAGCAGTTCTTC	CASSQDSARGRNEQFF	TRBV4-3	TRBJ2-1	many	NA
TGCAGTGCCGAACGGACTAGTAGGCGCGAGCAGTACTTC	CSAERTSRREQYF	TRBV20-1	TRBJ2-7	many	TRBD2
TGTGCCAGCAGCTGGGGGCAGGATGAGCAGTTCTTC	CASSWGQDEQFF	TRBV2	TRBJ2-1	NA	NA
TGTGCCAGCAGCTTATCGTCGGGGTACTACGAGCAGTACTTC	CASSLSSGYYEQYF	TRBV7-8	TRBJ2-7	NA	NA
TGCAGTGCCGCAAGCTGGGGATCCTACAATGAGCAGTTCTTC	CSAASWGSYNEQFF	TRBV20-1	TRBJ2-1	NA	NA
TGCAGTGCTACAACAGGGGTCTCAGAAGCTTTCTTT	CSATTGVSEAFF	TRBV20-1	TRBJ1-1	many	TRBD1
TGTGCCAGCAGCTTAACAGGGGCCCCCAACACCGGGGAGCTGTTTTTT	CASSLTGAPNTGELFF	TRBV7-6	TRBJ2-2	many	TRBD1
TGTGCCAGCAGCCTAAAAGGGGAGGGGAGGGACAATGAGCAGTTCTTC	CASSLKGEGRDNEQFF	TRBV3-1	TRBJ2-1	few	TRBD2
TGCAGTGCTGGAAGAATTGGGCCCGAGCAGTACTTC	CSAGRIGPEQYF	TRBV20-1	TRBJ2-7	few	NA
TGTGCCAGCAAAGTTGGGGGCGGAATTAAATACAATGAGCAGTTCTTC	CASKVGGGIKYNEQFF	TRBV7-2	TRBJ2-1	few	NA
TGCAGTGCCCAAAGAGGGGACACTGAAGCTTTCTTT	CSAQRGDTEAFF	TRBV20-1	TRBJ1-1	many	NA
TGTGCCACCAGTGACCTCCGGTACTCCTACAATGAGCAGTTCTTC	CATSDLRYSYNEQFF	TRBV24-1	TRBJ2-1	many	NA
TGCAGTGCCATTAGCTGGGGTACGCAGTATTTT	CSAISWGTQYF	TRBV20-1	TRBJ2-3	once	NA
TGTGCCAGCAGCCCGAACCGACAGCGGAGGACTGAAGCTTTCTTT	CASSPNRQRRTEAFF	TRBV3-1	TRBJ1-1	few	NA
TGTGCCAGCAGGGCCCAGGGTGCGACCTACGAGCAGTACTTC	CASRAQGATYEQYF	TRBV6-1	TRBJ2-7	many	NA
TGTGCCAGCAGCTTACCCCTCCGGGTGGCGAGCGAGCAGTACTTC	CASSLPLRVASEQYF	TRBV7-2	TRBJ2-7	many	NA
TGCAGCGTTTCAGGGATTGGGGACAATGAGCAGTTCTTC	CSVSGIGDNEQFF	TRBV29-1	TRBJ2-1	many	NA
TGCAGTGCTAGAGACCCAGGACAGCTGGGGCTTTACAATGAGCAGTTCTTC	CSARDPGQLGLYNEQFF	TRBV20-1	TRBJ2-1	NA	NA
TGTGCCAGCAGTTACCAACAGAGGACAGGAAAGGCTGGGGCCAACGTCCTGACTTTC	CASSYQQRTGKAGANVLTF	TRBV6-6	TRBJ2-6	NA	TRBD1
TGCAGTGCCCGGACAGGGACTGGCTACACCTTC	CSARTGTGYTF	TRBV20-1	TRBJ1-2	NA	TRBD1
TGTGCCAGCAGTCGAGACAGTGGCTACACCTTC	CASSRDSGYTF	TRBV2	TRBJ1-2	NA	NA
TGTGCCAGCAGTTTCCAGAACACTGAAGCTTTCTTT	CASSFQNTEAFF	TRBV6-2/TRBV6-3	TRBJ1-1	few	NA
TGCGCCAGCAAGAGGGATGTCTGGGAGACCCAGTACTTC	CASKRDVWETQYF	TRBV5-1	TRBJ2-5	NA	NA
TGTGCCAGCAGCCAAGGTTGGAGTAAAGAGACCCAGTACTTC	CASSQGWSKETQYF	TRBV14	TRBJ2-5	few	NA
TGCGCCAGCAGCCAAGAGGGTGGCAGAGTTATTAACACCGGGGAGCTGTTTTTT	CASSQEGGRVINTGELFF	TRBV4-3	TRBJ2-2	many	NA
TGTGCCAGCAGTCCCCGGAGGTCTAGCGGGAGAAACAATGAGCAGTTCTTC	CASSPRRSSGRNNEQFF	TRBV12-3/TRBV12-4	TRBJ2-1	medium-sized	TRBD2
TGTGCCAGCAGCGTAGGTCCGTTCTACGAGCAGTACTTC	CASSVGPFYEQYF	TRBV9	TRBJ2-7	NA	NA
TGTGCCAGCTCACAATTTGCGGGACTAGCGGAAACCGGGGAGCTGTTTTTT	CASSQFAGLAETGELFF	TRBV18	TRBJ2-2	few	TRBD2